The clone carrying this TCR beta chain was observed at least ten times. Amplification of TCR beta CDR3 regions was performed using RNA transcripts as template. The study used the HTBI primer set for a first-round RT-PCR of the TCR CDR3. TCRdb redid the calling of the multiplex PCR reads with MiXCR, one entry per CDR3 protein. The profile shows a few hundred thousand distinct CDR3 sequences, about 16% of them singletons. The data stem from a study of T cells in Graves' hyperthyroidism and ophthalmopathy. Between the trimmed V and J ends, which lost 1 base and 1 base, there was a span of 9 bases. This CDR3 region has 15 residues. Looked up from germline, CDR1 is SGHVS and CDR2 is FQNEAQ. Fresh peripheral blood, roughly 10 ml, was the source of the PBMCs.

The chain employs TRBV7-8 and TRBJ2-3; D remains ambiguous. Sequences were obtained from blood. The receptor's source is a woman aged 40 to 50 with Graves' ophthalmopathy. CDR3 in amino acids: CASSLEFIRTDTQYF. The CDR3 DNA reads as TGTGCCAGCAGCTTAGAGTTTATTCGCACAGATACGCAGTATTTT.